The entry that follows covers one T cell receptor beta chain sequence. Molecular barcoding with unique molecular identifiers was used for the TCRbeta library. Via MiXCR, TCRdb re-called the PCR reads, giving one row per CDR3 protein. The sample includes tens of thousands of distinct CDR3 sequences, around 16% of them seen just once. There are 15 residues in the CDR3. Germline V lookup: CDR1 SGHVS, CDR2 FNYEAQ. Trimming took off 1 base at V and 4 bases at J, with 13 bases between the two ends. This sample is drawn from a study of T-cell reconstitution after alpha-beta-depleted transplantation in children.

Sequencing was performed on PBMCs, mostly from graft donor cells, taken 180 days after TCRalphabeta/CD19-depleted stem cell transplant. The TCR sequence derives from a male patient between 2 and 9 years old who had a stem cell transplant for acute lymphoblastic leukemia, so the T cells may come from the graft donor. The genes are TRBV7-6 and TRBJ1-2; TRBD1 is a possible D gene (5 bases). Here the CDR3 DNA reads TGTGCCAGCAGCTTAGGGCAGGGCCGGGCCTATGGCTACACCTTC. This translates into CASSLGQGRAYGYTF.